This T cell receptor beta chain was retrieved from a study of T cells in Graves' hyperthyroidism and ophthalmopathy. Amplified TCR beta CDR3 regions came from RNA transcripts. Carried out on the TCR CDR3, a first-round RT-PCR used the HTBI primer set. TCRdb passed the multiplex PCR reads through MiXCR, listing each CDR3 protein once. Here the sample spans around 500,000 distinct CDR3 sequences, about 15% being singletons. This clonotype was observed many times. CDR1 is SEHNR and CDR2 is FQNEAQ in the germline V gene (reference sequence). This CDR3 comprises 14 residues. V trimming: 5 bases; J trimming: 3 bases; junction bases outside the gene matches: 5.

The V gene is TRBV7-9, the J gene TRBJ2-7, with 9 bases lining up with TRBD1. Sample: blood. This clonotype originated in a woman in her thirties or forties with Graves' hyperthyroidism. As DNA, the CDR3 is TGTGCCAGCAGCAAGGGACAGGGCGACTACGAGCAGTACTTC. Translating gives CASSKGQGDYEQYF.